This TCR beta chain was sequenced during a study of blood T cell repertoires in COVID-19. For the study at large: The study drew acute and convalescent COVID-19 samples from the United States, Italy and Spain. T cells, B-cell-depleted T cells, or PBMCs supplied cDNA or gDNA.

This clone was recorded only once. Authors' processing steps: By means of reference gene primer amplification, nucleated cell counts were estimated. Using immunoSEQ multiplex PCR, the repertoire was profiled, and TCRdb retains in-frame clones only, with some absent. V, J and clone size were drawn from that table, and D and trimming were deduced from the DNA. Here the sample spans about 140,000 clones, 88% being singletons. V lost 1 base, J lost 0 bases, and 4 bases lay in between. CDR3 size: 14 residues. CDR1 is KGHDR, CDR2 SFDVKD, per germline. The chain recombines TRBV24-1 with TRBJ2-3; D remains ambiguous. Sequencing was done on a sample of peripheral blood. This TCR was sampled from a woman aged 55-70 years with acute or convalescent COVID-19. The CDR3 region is CATSDFISTDTQYF. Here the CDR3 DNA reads TGTGCCACCAGTGATTTTATCAGCACAGATACGCAGTATTTT.